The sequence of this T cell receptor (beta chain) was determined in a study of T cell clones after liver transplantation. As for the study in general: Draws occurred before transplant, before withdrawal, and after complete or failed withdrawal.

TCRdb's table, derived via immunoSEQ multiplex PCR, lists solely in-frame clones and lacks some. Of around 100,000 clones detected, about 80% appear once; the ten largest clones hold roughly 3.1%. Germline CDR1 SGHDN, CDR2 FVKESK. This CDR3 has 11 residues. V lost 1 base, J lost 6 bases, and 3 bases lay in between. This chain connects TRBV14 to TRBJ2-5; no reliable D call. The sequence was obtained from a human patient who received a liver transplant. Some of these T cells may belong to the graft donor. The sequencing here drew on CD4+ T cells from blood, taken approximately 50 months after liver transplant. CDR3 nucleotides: TGTGCCAGCAGCCAAGTACAGACCCAGTACTTC. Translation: CASSQVQTQYF.